The next 19 T cell receptor beta chains were all read from a single sample in a study of CD8 T cells in Susac syndrome. A quantity of roughly 0.5 to 1 ug RNA underwent reverse transcription using random hexamers. TCRdb called the immunoSEQ multiplex PCR reads again in MiXCR, with one record for every CDR3 protein. The profile covers some 180,000 distinct CDR3 sequences, with about 95% appearing a single time and 0.08% to 0.11% taken by the ten largest. Sequenced input: CD4+ T cells from PBMCs. These receptors originate from a human donor in good health.

This chain uses TRBV25-1 with TRBJ2-6; D gene unclear. The germline gives CDR1 MGHDK, CDR2 SYGVNS. There are 14 residues in the CDR3. V gave up 6 bases and J gave up 0 bases, with 6 bases separating them. The CDR3 loop reads CASRWGSGANVLTF. The CDR3 DNA is TGTGCCAGCAGATGGGGCTCTGGGGCCAACGTCCTGACTTTC.

This CDR3 is CASSLDRGTKRDTQYF. In DNA form, the CDR3 reads TGTGCCAGCAGCTTAGATCGCGGGACTAAACGAGATACGCAGTATTTT. The chain joins TRBV7-9 to TRBJ2-3; 7 nucleotides line up with TRBD2. J gave up 5 bases and V 1 base, and 9 bases lay outside the gene matches. The CDR3 has 16 amino acids. CDR1 and CDR2 from the germline V gene are SEHNR and FQNEAQ (reference sequence).

This chain uses TRBV29-1 with TRBJ2-3, with D possibly matching TRBD2 (6 bases). The length of the CDR3 is 12 residues. In germline, CDR1 is SQVTM, CDR2 ANQGSEA. V was shortened by 4 bases and J by 2 bases, with 7 bases between the two germline ends. The CDR3 DNA reads as TGCAGCGTTGGCGGGACCACAGATACGCAGTATTTT. This codes for CSVGGTTDTQYF.

This clonotype showed up just once. The chain recombines TRBV28 with TRBJ2-7, with D perhaps being TRBD1 or TRBD2 (5 bases each). The CDR3 has 13 amino acids. CDR1 is MDHEN and CDR2 is SYDVKM in the germline V gene. The V gene lost 3 bases and the J gene lost 9 bases, with 15 bases spanning the gap. CDR3 loop: CASSFWGKSGQYF. The CDR3 bases are TGTGCCAGCAGTTTCTGGGGGAAATCTGGGCAGTACTTC.

V is TRBV12-3 or TRBV12-4 and J is TRBJ2-3; 14 bases are shared with TRBD2. The V segment lost 5 bases and the J segment 14 bases; nucleotides outside the gene matches: 9. The CDR3 consists of 14 residues. The CDR3 is CASSLTSGRAIGYF. CDR3 bases: TGTGCCAGCAGTCTGACTAGCGGGAGGGCCATCGGGTATTTT.

The V and J genes are TRBV30 and TRBJ2-1; D is unclear. Germline V gene lookup returns CDR1 GTSNPN and CDR2 SVGIG (reference sequence). Trimming took 8 bases from V and 5 from J, leaving 16 bases between them. The CDR3 spans 13 residues. In DNA form, the CDR3 reads TGTGCCAAAGAAAATCAGAGGAACAATGAGCAGTTCTTC. Its translation is CAKENQRNNEQFF.

V gene TRBV27 combines with J gene TRBJ2-7; 12 positions match TRBD2. Germline CDR1 reads MNHEY; CDR2 reads SMNVEV (reference sequence). This CDR3 region has 15 residues. The V segment lost 5 bases and the J segment 6 bases; nucleotides outside the gene matches: 8. The CDR3 DNA is TGTGCCAGCAGTGTAAGACTAGCGGGAGCTCTCGAGCAGTACTTC. Translation gives CASSVRLAGALEQYF.

The rearrangement links TRBV5-6 to TRBJ2-1, with 9 bases fitting TRBD1. Germline V CDR1 and CDR2: SGHDT, YYEEEE. The CDR3 spans 14 residues. With 4 bases clipped from V and 10 bases from J, the junction kept 9 bases outside the gene matches. The CDR3 sequence: CASSGNRGQGEQFF. Here the CDR3 DNA reads TGTGCCAGCAGCGGGAACAGGGGGCAAGGGGAGCAGTTCTTC.

The rearrangement joins TRBV18 to TRBJ2-1; possibly TRBD1 for D (5 bases). CDR1 KGHSH and CDR2 LQKENI come from the germline V gene. This CDR3 region has 13 residues. V was clipped by 6 bases and J by 8 bases, with 14 bases between them. The CDR3 loop is CASSPALGDEQFF. DNA for the CDR3: TGTGCCAGCTCTCCCGCCTTAGGGGATGAGCAGTTCTTC.

The chain joins TRBV15 to TRBJ2-1, with D perhaps TRBD2 (5 bases). V was trimmed by 3 bases and J by 7 bases, leaving 19 bases between them. This CDR3 spans 16 amino acids. Looked up from germline, CDR1 is LNHNV and CDR2 is YYDKDF (reference sequence). The CDR3 region is CATSRGIRQDWNEQFF. The CDR3 DNA reads TGTGCCACCAGCAGGGGGATCAGGCAGGACTGGAATGAGCAGTTCTTC.

The rearrangement joins TRBV11-1 to TRBJ2-7; D possibly corresponds to TRBD2 (7 bases). V was trimmed by 5 bases and J by 2 bases, leaving 16 bases between them. Germline V lookup: CDR1 SGHAT, CDR2 FQDESV (reference sequence). The CDR3 contains 15 residues. The CDR3 DNA is TGTGCCAGCAGCATTAGAGCGGGACACCCCTACGAGCAGTACTTC. The encoded protein is CASSIRAGHPYEQYF. Combining the CDR3 with reference TRBV11-1 and TRBJ2-7 gives the whole variable domain EAEVAQSPRYKITEKSQAVAFWCDPISGHATLYWYRQILGQGPELLVQFQDESVVDDSQLPKDRFSAERLKGVDSTLKIQPAELGDSAMYLCASSIRAGHPYEQYFGPGTRLTVT.

This chain joins TRBV6-5 and TRBJ2-3; TRBD1 aligns across 11 bases. CDR3 size: 15 residues. Germline trimming cut 6 bases from V and 5 bases from J; bases unmatched to any gene: 7. Germline values: CDR1 MNHEY, CDR2 SVGAGI. The CDR3 nucleotides are TGTGCCAGCAGCTTCTGGACAGGGGGCGAAGATACGCAGTATTTT. This sequence encodes CASSFWTGGEDTQYF.

This rearrangement joins TRBV23-1 to TRBJ2-7; 7 bases line up with TRBD1. TRBV23-1 is designated an ORF whose function remains uncertain. V was clipped by 0 bases and J by 0 bases; unmatched bases: 8. The CDR3 covers 17 residues. DNA of the CDR3: TGCGCCAGCAGTCAATCCTCGACAGGGACCTTCTCCTACGAGCAGTACTTC. Translating it yields CASSQSSTGTFSYEQYF.

This chain links TRBV12-3 or TRBV12-4 with TRBJ1-5; D not certain. V lost 1 base to trimming and J lost 7 bases, with 5 bases between them. The CDR3 runs 12 residues. The CDR3 DNA reads as TGTGCCAGCAGTTTAGAGGGCCAGCCCCAGCATTTT. It is translated as CASSLEGQPQHF.

This chain uses TRBV29-1 with TRBJ2-6, with D uncertain. CDR3 length: 13 residues. Trimming shortened V by 1 base and J by 3 bases, and 4 bases separated the two germline ends. Germline V gives CDR1 SQVTM, CDR2 ANQGSEA. This chain's CDR3 is CSVEGNGANVLTF. DNA of the CDR3: TGCAGCGTTGAAGGGAATGGGGCCAACGTCCTGACTTTC.

V is TRBV24-1 and J is TRBJ1-5; the D gene is possibly TRBD1 (6 bases). Trimming shortened V by 4 bases and J by 1 base, and 13 bases separated the two germline ends. The CDR3 runs to 16 residues. CDR1 is KGHDR and CDR2 is SFDVKD in the germline V gene. CDR3 protein: CATSDAGTTSNQPQHF. CDR3 coding DNA: TGTGCCACCAGTGACGCCGGGACAACCAGCAATCAGCCCCAGCATTTT.

This clonotype showed up just once. V gene TRBV6-2 or TRBV6-3 combines with J gene TRBJ2-7, with D possibly TRBD1 on 6 matching bases. The CDR3 runs 14 residues. V was shortened by 4 bases and J by 1 base, with 11 bases between the two germline ends. Looked up from germline, CDR1 is MNHEY and CDR2 is SVGEGT. In DNA, the CDR3 is TGTGCCAGCAGTTTAGACGGGACATCCTACGAGCAGTACTTC. Its protein is CASSLDGTSYEQYF.

The gene calls are TRBV6-5 and TRBJ1-2; 9 nucleotides align to TRBD1. This CDR3 comprises 15 residues. Trimming cost V 6 bases and J 2 bases; bases outside gene matches: 7. Germline V CDR1 and CDR2: MNHEY, SVGAGI. The CDR3 spells CASSPETGGNYGYTF. The CDR3, as DNA: TGTGCCAGCAGCCCCGAAACAGGGGGCAACTATGGCTACACCTTC.

The V gene is TRBV20-1, the J gene TRBJ2-7; TRBD1 agrees at 10 bases. Germline loops: CDR1 DFQATT, CDR2 SNEGSKA (reference sequence). The trim removed 3 bases at V and 5 bases at J, leaving 7 bases unmatched. This CDR3 comprises 14 residues. The CDR3 DNA sequence: TGCAGTGCTAGCTTCTCCGGGACAGGGGACGAGCAGTACTTC. Translated: CSASFSGTGDEQYF.